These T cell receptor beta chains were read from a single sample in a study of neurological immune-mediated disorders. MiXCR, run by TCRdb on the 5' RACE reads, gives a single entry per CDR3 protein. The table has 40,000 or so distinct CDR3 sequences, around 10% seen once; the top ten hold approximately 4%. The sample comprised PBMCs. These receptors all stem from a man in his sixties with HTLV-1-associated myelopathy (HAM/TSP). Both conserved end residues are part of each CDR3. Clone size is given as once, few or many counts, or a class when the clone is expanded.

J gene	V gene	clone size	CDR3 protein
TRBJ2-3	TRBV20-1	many	CSARVWGREDTQYF
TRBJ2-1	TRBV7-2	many	CASSSQGGAYNEQFF
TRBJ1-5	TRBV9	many	CASSRRGGAQPQHF
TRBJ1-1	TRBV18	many	CASSPPGQNEAFF
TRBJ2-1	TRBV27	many	CASRVRAGVSHEQFF
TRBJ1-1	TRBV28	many	CASTPPGQSTEAFF
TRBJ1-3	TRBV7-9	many	CASSLETAGNTIYF
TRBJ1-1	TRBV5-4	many	CASSHPETGSTEAFF
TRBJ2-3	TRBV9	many	CASSPQGLSTDTQYF
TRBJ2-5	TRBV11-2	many	CGSSLVTRGLAGVETQYF
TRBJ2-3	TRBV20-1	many	CSARALAGGLMGQYF
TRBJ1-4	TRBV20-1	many	CSATGTGPTNEKLFF
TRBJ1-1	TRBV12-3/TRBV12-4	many	CASSLGRVKGGNTEAFF
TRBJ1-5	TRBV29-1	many	CSVSGQSSNQPQHF
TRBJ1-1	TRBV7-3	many	CASSLTGGPGTEAFF
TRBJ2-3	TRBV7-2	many	CASSSFKDTQYF
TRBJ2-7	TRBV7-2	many	CASSFRTGNLFAQYF
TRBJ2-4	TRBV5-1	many	CASSIAGGSGNIQYF